This T cell receptor (beta chain) comes out of a study of blood T cell repertoires in COVID-19 (dated by TCRdb to about 2020). Background for the entire study: Samples covering the acute and convalescent phases of COVID-19 were provided by collaborators in the United States, Italy and Spain. The material from the prospective study consisted of cDNA or gDNA derived from T cells, B-cell-depleted T cells, or PBMCs. The dataset comprised deeply sampled blood TCRbeta repertoires from subjects exposed to, actively infected with, or recovered from COVID-19. A freely available public database, intended as a resource for researchers studying the immune response to SARS-CoV-2, is where the repertoires were released. The samples were drawn from two sources: the first 160 participants of the ongoing ImmuneRACE study, and 1,254 subjects contributed by 6 global collaborators. The sample metadata nearly always contained a de-identified subject ID, COVID-19 status, age in years and sex. Where available, HLA class I and class II types were obtained from metadata supplied by the sample provider rather than from assay-based typing.

Overall study results and their limits: How much clinical and demographic metadata was included differed by source and by participant, and the metadata was provided uncurated.

The collaborating institutions used their own protocols to collect whole blood in K2EDTA tubes. For TCRbeta analysis, collaborators shipped samples in one of three forms: frozen whole blood, isolated PBMCs, or DNA extracted from either of those sample types. This clone was observed once. Its antigen has not been determined. Base-call qualities are not available, and no considerably larger clone is one nucleotide away. TCRbeta CDR3 regions were amplified from genomic DNA using the immunoSEQ Assay, a bias-controlled multiplex PCR. As for the authors' bioinformatics: The number of nucleated cells in each sample was estimated from the amplification of reference gene primers within the assay. To quantify the absolute abundance of each unique TCRbeta CDR3 rearrangement, sequence reads were collapsed and filtered. For each sample, productive Simpson clonality was calculated as the square root of Simpson's diversity index over productive rearrangements. TCRdb's version of the immuneACCESS table is confined to in-frame rearrangements and falls short of the full clone set. An unresolved V gene accounts for under half of the shortfall where checked; the remainder is of unknown origin. V and J calls and clone size are as listed in that table; D and trimming were resolved from the DNA. The sample table shows over 60,000 clones, and over 75% are seen once. Jointly, the top ten make up about 2.9% of the sample.

V is pared back by 3 bases and J by 8 bases, with 14 bases lying between the germline termini. From the cysteine through the phenylalanine, the CDR3 covers 14 amino acids. Just CDR3 DNA is preserved here, 42 bases in frame from base 1. Looking up the germline V gene yields CDR1 MDHEN and CDR2 SYDVKM. The chain joins TRBV28 to TRBJ2-1; the D gene remains uncertain. Sample: peripheral blood. The sequence came from a man in his 70s with active or convalescent COVID-19. CDR3 region: CASSLIGVSYEQFF. The DNA reads as follows: TGTGCCAGCAGTTTGATTGGAGTTAGCTATGAGCAGTTCTTC. When the CDR3 is completed using the reference TRBV28 and TRBJ2-1 genes on either side, the full variable domain is DVKVTQSSRYLVKRTGEKVFLECVQDMDHENMFWYRQDPGLGLRLIYFSYDVKMKEKGDIPEGYSVSREKKERFSLILESASTNQTSMYLCASSLIGVSYEQFFGPGTRLTVL.